This TCR beta chain was obtained from a study of blood T cells in healthy people across ages. A second PCR, run for roughly 7 to 12 cycles, used a sample-barcoded 5' primer plus a J-beta primer mix. TCRdb called the 5' RACE reads again in MiXCR, with one record for every CDR3 protein. This sample has roughly 2 million distinct CDR3 sequences; about 50% occur once, and the top ten carry more than 2%. V lost 7 bases to trimming and J lost 0 bases, with 7 bases between them. The germline gives CDR1 MNHEY, CDR2 SVGEGT. The CDR3 length is 13 residues. This clonotype was seen more than once but under ten times.

Material: blood. The chain uses TRBV6-2 or TRBV6-3 and TRBJ2-1; the D is unclear. The clonotype comes from a woman aged 40 to 49 in good health. CDR3 bases: TGTGCCAGCAAGAAGAGCTCCTACAATGAGCAGTTCTTC. Its protein product is CASKKSSYNEQFF.